This T cell receptor beta chain was observed in a study of blood T cell repertoires in COVID-19. Whole-study context: The United States, Italy and Spain provided the acute and convalescent COVID-19 samples. Sources were T cells, B-cell-depleted T cells, or PBMCs; the material itself was cDNA or gDNA.

Germline assignment: CDR1 LNHDA and CDR2 SQIVND (reference sequence). The CDR3 runs to 15 residues. The V gene end was trimmed by 5 bases and the J gene end by 2 bases; junction bases not matched to a gene: 5. Authors' data handling: Nucleated cell number was recorded as an estimate derived from reference gene primer amplification. Clones were sequenced by immunoSEQ multiplex PCR, and TCRdb holds only the in-frame ones, with some missing. V, J and clone size are those of that table, while D and trimming were read from the DNA. The sample consists of roughly 250,000 clones, 80% to 85% of them appearing once.

The sequenced sample consisted of peripheral blood. V gene TRBV19 combines with J gene TRBJ1-5, with 8 bases that match TRBD1. The clonotype was recovered from a woman in her sixties or seventies with active or convalescent COVID-19. CDR3 sequence reads: CASSAQGAGNQPQHF. The CDR3 DNA reads TGTGCCAGTAGTGCCCAGGGGGCGGGCAATCAGCCCCAGCATTTT. Filled out from reference TRBV19 and TRBJ1-5, the complete variable domain reads DGGITQSPKYLFRKEGQNVTLSCEQNLNHDAMYWYRQDPGQGLRLIYYSQIVNDFQKGDIAEGYSVSREKKESFPLTVTSAQKNPTAFYLCASSAQGAGNQPQHFGDGTRLSIL.